This entry features one T cell receptor beta chain sequence. This entry is derived from a study of control samples from healthy donors and cancer patients. V gave up 6 bases and J gave up 6 bases; unmatched junction bases: 8. The CDR3 totals 14 residues. Germline V gene data show CDR1 as SGHRS and CDR2 as YFSETQ. TCRdb's table, derived via immunoSEQ multiplex PCR, lists solely in-frame clones and lacks some. The sample gives tens of thousands of clones, 93% of which show up once; about 1.3% is in the top ten. V and J are TRBV5-1 and TRBJ1-4; TRBD1 aligns across 7 bases. The clonotype comes from a woman aged 40 to 49 with lung cancer. Sequencing input: PBMCs. The CDR3 DNA sequence: TGCGCCAGCAAAACCGGGACAGAATATGAAAAACTGTTTTTT. As protein: CASKTGTEYEKLFF. Supplemented by reference TRBV5-1 and TRBJ1-4, the full variable domain reads KAGVTQTPRYLIKTRGQQVTLSCSPISGHRSVSWYQQTPGQGLQFLFEYFSETQRNKGNFPGRFSGRQFSNSRSEMNVSTLELGDSALYLCASKTGTEYEKLFFGSGTQLSVL.